This T cell receptor (beta chain) was profiled in a study of T cells generated in artificial thymic organoids. The study, taken as a whole, reports: In organoid-derived T cells, V gene usage was not skewed. Thymic and blood naive CD8 cells had diversity comparable to organoid-derived ones.

This clonotype was detected only a few times. What it recognizes is unknown. Reverse primers in the TRAC or TRBC constant regions drove separate semi-nested PCRs for TCRalpha and TCRbeta. MiXCR, applied by TCRdb to the 5' RACE reads, yields one record per CDR3 protein. The repertoire holds under 10,000 distinct CDR3 sequences, with 20% to 30% as singletons. The germline V gene has CDR1 LGHNA and CDR2 YNFKEQ. This CDR3 region has 16 residues. V gave up 4 bases and J gave up 3 bases; unmatched junction bases: 9. Human HSPCs were combined with MS5 stroma expressing human DLL1. FACS-sorted CD34+CD3- hematopoietic stem and progenitor cells, with residual T cells removed, seeded the organoids. Organoid and thymic CD3+TCRαβ+CD8 single positive cells were FACS sorted.

The specimen sequenced was naive CD8+ T cells grown in artificial thymic organoids from cord blood stem and progenitor cells. Subset denoted: CD3+TCRalphabeta+CD8SP T cells; for blood, CD45RO-CCR7+ naive CD8+ T cells. V is TRBV4-2 and J is TRBJ2-5, with TRBD1 matching over 9 bases. The TCR was taken from a human donor who gave cord blood stem cells for thymic organoid culture, a cardiac surgery patient who gave postnatal thymus, or a blood donor (not recorded which). The CDR3 sequence: CASSPWTGDREETQYF. CDR3 coding DNA: TGTGCCAGCAGCCCGTGGACAGGGGATAGGGAAGAGACCCAGTACTTC.